The T cell receptor (beta chain) under discussion was sequenced for a study of cytomegalovirus exposure and HLA in healthy donors (dated by TCRdb to about 2017). Turning to the overall study: An earlier analysis of several hundred of the donors reported 250 to 350 Gb of sequence data and 100 million to 130 million unique TCR beta sequences from 150 million to 200 million T cells. Alongside the repertoire data, information on donor age, sex, ethnicity and CMV serostatus was compiled. The aim of the study was to test whether cataloging public T cell receptors could identify signatures of past pathogen exposure. The study profiled the T cell repertoires of about 720 subjects by immunosequencing and related them to cytomegalovirus serostatus. Among some 400 genotyped donors of the cohort, an average of about 240,000 unique TCR beta nucleotide sequences were sequenced per donor, approximately 20% of them non-productive. Typing coverage differed by locus: A, B, C, DRB1 and DQB1 were typed in roughly 629-630 donors, DQA1 in roughly 500, DPA1 in some 570, and DPB1 in 472. Approximately 300 gigabases of sequencing data and roughly 80 million unique TCR sequences made up an early release that covered 640 HLA-typed donors. In a later analysis, previously published TCR beta repertoires from 666 donors were re-analyzed and high-resolution HLA genotyping was added so that TCR occurrence patterns could be studied. Genome-wide SNP genotypes for about three fifths of the roughly 670 donors were used in a later genetic analysis, which treated that subset as a discovery cohort. In the later analysis, no new phenotypic data were used to find candidate immune exposures; instead, reliance was placed on TCR beta sequences and their occurrence across donors. The genetic ancestry cluster associated with self-reported Caucasian donors included about 81% of the roughly 360 genotyped donors. To decide whether each TCR beta V gene segment behaved as functional or pseudogenic, an earlier analysis of some 570 of the donors relied on high-throughput TCR beta sequencing. Besides the first cohort of about 730 subjects, a separate validation cohort made up of 120 different subjects was used. HLA typing included class I and class II loci at four-digit resolution. All discovery cohort repertoires had been generated using a single sequencing platform. To predict cytomegalovirus infection status, the study brought together high-throughput TCR immunosequencing, statistical association of individual TCRs with disease status, and machine learning. Because of strong linkage in the cohort, 4 to 6 DR-DQ haplotypes were treated as single units for association and clustering. The paper as a whole reports these results and caveats: In a later analysis, HLA-associated TCR beta chains showed more clonal expansion and lower generation probabilities than non-associated chains that were equally common. A later analysis found that most CMV-associated TCR beta chains appeared HLA-restricted, with HLA associations seemingly driven largely by CMV exposure. This cohort had only TCR beta chains sequenced, and the lack of alpha or paired-chain data limited which features could be detected. A few of the identified cytomegalovirus-associated TCR beta chains were confirmed in vitro to be specific for cytomegalovirus antigens. A later genetic analysis associated a missense DCLRE1C variant with V-gene and J-gene trimming of TCR beta chains, and an independent cohort replicated the association. Several of the top co-occurrence clusters appeared to be linked to parvovirus B19, influenza, CMV and Epstein-Barr virus, according to a later analysis. In both the original and validation cohorts, the classifier was reported to diagnose cytomegalovirus status with high specificity and sensitivity. A later analysis found that TCR association rates varied across HLA loci, with DRB1 alleles showing the most associated TCRs and HLA-C alleles the fewest. The authors suggested that the approach could potentially be generalized to other disease states and immunological phenotypes. A further reported finding was that TCR beta sequences accurately predicted the HLA-A and HLA-B alleles for most subjects in the first cohort. The earlier analysis of approximately 560 of the donors excluded 15 to 20 rarely observed V segments, including chromosome 9 orphons, because counts were too low. Roughly uniform sequencing depth across donors was assumed in presence/absence analyses, although this assumption may not hold. Linkage disequilibrium might explain the correlated functional status among segregating V segments, but an unknown experimental factor could not be ruled out. Immune exposure information for the cohort was limited to CMV serostatus. HLA typing was unavailable for some donors at each locus, so association tests used only the typed subset. When HLA alleles, especially DR and DQ, strongly co-occurred, TCR associations were difficult to assign to individual alleles. A later genetic analysis reported fewer N-insertions in productive TCRs among donors in an Asian-associated ancestry cluster than the roughly 690-donor mean. Across donors, most TCR sequences were observed very rarely, whereas some public TCRs were present in many individuals. In an earlier analysis of a few hundred of the donors, most TCR beta V segments were observed in productive rearrangements about 87% or about 30% of the time, broadly matching IMGT annotations. In a later analysis, some 17,000 TCR beta sequences were associated with specific HLA alleles at a false discovery rate of 0.05. The study gave a list of over 150 TCR beta chains associated with cytomegalovirus. A cluster of highly shared sequence variants was judged likely to represent a technical artifact of the sequencing pipeline. Some IMGT-functional V segments, including TRBV6-2 and TRBV6-3, could not be told apart with the 87-base-pair reads, so those segments were excluded.

Relative to germline, V is 1 base shorter and J is 5 bases shorter, with 17 bases between their ends. The germline V gene yields SQVTM for CDR1 and ANQGSEA for CDR2. The CDR3 spans 15 residues, from the cysteine through the phenylalanine. Only the CDR3 part of the read is kept: 45 bases, read in frame from the first base. In total, more than 500 healthy bone marrow donors made up the cohort. At the time of sampling, every cohort member was nominally healthy, though immune exposures that went unrecorded were likely present. The donor tested CMV seronegative, placing the donor among the roughly 350 seronegative members of the cohort. A peripheral blood sample was collected from each donor, and TCR beta sequencing was performed on peripheral blood mononuclear cells. Genomic DNA extraction from the blood cell samples was performed with the Qiagen DNeasy Blood Extraction Kit. Libraries were made using the immunoSEQ multiplex PCR assay. A mixture of 60 forward primers for TCR Vbeta segments and 13 reverse primers for TCR Jbeta segments was used in the multiplex PCR. A multiplex PCR assay on genomic DNA amplified the CDR3 region of rearranged TCR beta genes. On the Illumina HiSeq System, the amplified TCR beta libraries were sequenced as 87-base-pair reads. As for how the authors treated the data: In a later analysis, some 80 million unique TCR beta chains were counted across the 650 to 700 repertoires, and around 10 million of these chains were shared by at least two donors. To remove PCR and sequencing errors, raw reads were error-corrected and collapsed into unique sequences using a nearest-neighbor algorithm that merged closely related sequences. CDR3 sequences were aligned to IMGT reference sequences to assign V, D and J gene segments. For a sequence to be retained, a match of at least six nucleotides to both a V gene segment and a J gene segment was required. Rearrangements were classified as productive when the CDR3 lacked stop codons and remained in frame with V and J, and all other rearrangements were classified as non-productive. CDR3 was defined according to IMGT convention as the region running from the second conserved V-encoded cysteine to the conserved J-encoded phenylalanine. The earlier analysis of 500 to 650 of the donors excluded any sequence lacking an unambiguous match to a single V gene segment. An earlier analysis of a few hundred of the donors classified V segments as functional when productive rearrangements were above 56.7% and as segregating when the standard deviation between donors was above 5%. A statistical classification framework was built to diagnose cytomegalovirus status from the catalog of TCR beta chain sequences. V and J gene assignment, in a later analysis, came from comparing TCR nucleotide sequences with IMGT/GENE-DB human TR gene sequences. In a later analysis, CDR3 sequences and most-parsimonious VDJ recombination scenarios were assigned using the TCRdist pipeline. In a later analysis, each TCR beta chain was defined by its CDR3 amino acid sequence together with its V-gene family, and reads lacking a unique V-gene family were excluded. To address suspected cross-contamination and a sequencing artifact, a later analysis removed 450 to 700 highly shared, low-generation-probability nucleotide sequences. A later analysis calculated a clonal expansion index for each public chain from normalized within-repertoire ranks of inferred template counts. In a later analysis, generation probabilities were computed using a VDJ recombination model fitted to out-of-frame rearrangements, and the results were checked against IGoR. Hypergeometric tests were used in a later analysis to score TCR-TCR, TCR-HLA and TCR-CMV co-occurrence, with a repertoire-size bias correction applied to the TCR pairs. False discovery rates were estimated in a later analysis by permuting HLA or CMV assignments 20 times. In a later analysis, co-occurring TCRs were grouped using DBSCAN, and TCRdist sequence similarity was added for clustering within HLA-allele-positive subsets. Repertoires with fewer than 30,000 or more than 120,000 public chains were left out of co-occurrence clustering, as were five repertoires with anomalous nucleotide sharing. TCRdb re-hosts the immuneACCESS table, in-frame sequences only. Its copies lack some clones; in the studies checked, an unresolved V gene accounts for under half of them, and the cause for the rest is not known. V, J and clone size derive from that table, while D and trimming were established from the DNA sequence. The sample profile shows about 180,000 clones; about 78% of them were found once. The ten largest clones capture around 5.4% of the sample.

With respect to this clone: The antigen it binds to is not known. No qualities accompany the bases; no much larger clone lies one base away.

The receptor chain draws on TRBV29-1 and TRBJ2-5; TRBD2 is perhaps the D gene, given 7 matching bases. The clonotype originates from a man in his forties in good health and CMV-seronegative. Material for sequencing was PBMCs. The CDR3 sequence is CSVEVRGGLRETQYF. Read as DNA, the sequence is TGCAGCGTTGAAGTGAGGGGGGGCCTCCGGGAGACCCAGTACTTC.